The clone carrying this TCR beta chain has a count of ten or more. The antigen is not known. Here immunoSEQ multiplex PCR was the method, and the copy in TCRdb shows in-frame clones only, minus some. This sample shows around 34,000 clones and no singletons; less than 7.5% rests with the ten largest. The sample belongs to a study of T cells after posttransplantation cyclophosphamide. General study findings and limits: Later blood repertoires were often dominated by clones from the donor CD8+ memory compartment.

With V trimmed by 1 base and J by 8 bases, 11 bases remained unmatched. The germline gives CDR1 GTSNPN, CDR2 SVGIG (reference sequence). The CDR3 runs 16 residues. V is TRBV30 and J is TRBJ2-7; 13 nucleotides agree with TRBD2. The sequenced material came from PBMCs. This clonotype was sampled from a woman between 50 and 59 years old in good health and a related stem cell transplant donor. The DNA of the CDR3 is TGTGCCTGGAGTGCCGGGACTAGCGGGACCCTTTACCAGCAGTACTTC. It is translated as CAWSAGTSGTLYQQYF.